This TCR beta chain derives from a study of blood T cell repertoires in COVID-19. On the study more broadly: The cDNA or gDNA used as material had been derived from T cells, B-cell-depleted T cells, or PBMCs.

In the original processing: Nucleated cell number was recorded as an estimate derived from reference gene primer amplification. Clones were read by immunoSEQ multiplex PCR, and TCRdb kept only the in-frame ones, dropping some. V, J and clone size are taken as reported in that table, and D and trimming were inferred from the DNA itself. The sample records 150,000 to 200,000 clones, 80% to 90% being singletons. The junction had 9 bases not matched to a gene; V was cut back by 4 bases and J by 2 bases. This CDR3 has 15 amino acids. CDR1 is SGHKS and CDR2 is YYEKEE in the germline V gene (reference sequence).

The specimen sequenced was peripheral blood. This receptor was identified in a man aged 35 to 55 who had recovered from COVID-19. The chain combines TRBV5-5 with TRBJ2-7; 7 nucleotides match TRBD2. Here the CDR3 reads CASSRRGDYAYEQYF. The CDR3 DNA follows: TGTGCCAGCAGCCGACGGGGGGATTATGCCTACGAGCAGTACTTC.